The 3 T cell receptor beta chains presented below share a single source sample, sequenced in a study of immune evolution from preneoplasia to lung adenocarcinoma. Sequencing was performed with immunoSEQ multiplex PCR; in TCRdb, only in-frame clones are kept and a portion is missing. The repertoire holds thousands of clones, with under 90% as singletons. The sample taken for sequencing was FFPE invasive lung adenocarcinoma tissue. The receptors here all came from a person aged 50-59 years with lung adenocarcinoma.

The chain uses TRBV28 and TRBJ1-2, with 8 nucleotides matching TRBD1. Losses at the gene ends were 6 bases for V and 4 bases for J; bases not matched to a gene: 7. CDR3 length: 14 amino acids. Germline V lookup: CDR1 MDHEN, CDR2 SYDVKM. CDR3 amino acids: CASRWTGQAYGYTF. Here the CDR3 DNA reads TGTGCCAGCAGATGGACAGGGCAGGCCTATGGCTACACCTTC.

This clone was seen once. The rearrangement joins TRBV25-1 to TRBJ1-6, with D perhaps TRBD1 (5 bases). CDR3 size: 13 residues. Trimming shortened V by 5 bases and J by 6 bases, and 8 bases separated the two germline ends. The germline V gene has CDR1 MGHDK and CDR2 SYGVNS. This CDR3 reads CASSSGTNSPLHF. The CDR3 coding sequence is TGTGCCAGCAGTTCCGGGACTAATTCACCCCTCCACTTT.

The V and J genes are TRBV5-4 and TRBJ2-7; D is uncertain. This CDR3 is built from 12 residues. Germline V lookup: CDR1 SGHNT, CDR2 YYREEE (reference sequence). V was pared by 0 bases and J by 6 bases, with 7 bases between. CDR3: CASSLELREQYF. The CDR3 DNA follows: TGTGCCAGCAGCTTGGAATTGCGCGAGCAGTACTTC.